This TCR beta chain was captured in a study of T cell repertoires in cytomegalovirus infection. Study overall: Public TCR beta signature analysis indicated the presence of both CMV infection and matching HLA type.

This clonotype was counted ten times or more. The target antigen is unknown. TCRdb fed the reads into MiXCR, producing one record per CDR3 protein. The profile covers around 530,000 distinct CDR3 sequences, with 15% to 20% appearing a single time and 24% taken by the ten largest. V was shortened by 6 bases and J by 0 bases, with 12 bases between the two germline ends. The germline CDR1 and CDR2 sequences are MNHNY and SVGAGI (reference sequence). The CDR3 runs to 14 residues. Whole-study findings and limits: Individuals carrying CMV plus the relevant HLA were identified by cumulative frequency of public TCR beta families. It was HLA-C-restricted CMV-specific TCR beta clonotypes that dominated the response ex vivo.

The receptor's source is a human donor in good health (CMV status not recorded). Some clones in this sample may be carry-over from other donors' samples. The rearrangement joins TRBV6-6 to TRBJ2-7; D is undetermined. Sequenced material: CD8+ T cells from PBMCs. DNA for the CDR3: TGTGCCAGCAGCCAAGACGGAAGCTCCTACGAGCAGTACTTC. Translated, it gives CASSQDGSSYEQYF.